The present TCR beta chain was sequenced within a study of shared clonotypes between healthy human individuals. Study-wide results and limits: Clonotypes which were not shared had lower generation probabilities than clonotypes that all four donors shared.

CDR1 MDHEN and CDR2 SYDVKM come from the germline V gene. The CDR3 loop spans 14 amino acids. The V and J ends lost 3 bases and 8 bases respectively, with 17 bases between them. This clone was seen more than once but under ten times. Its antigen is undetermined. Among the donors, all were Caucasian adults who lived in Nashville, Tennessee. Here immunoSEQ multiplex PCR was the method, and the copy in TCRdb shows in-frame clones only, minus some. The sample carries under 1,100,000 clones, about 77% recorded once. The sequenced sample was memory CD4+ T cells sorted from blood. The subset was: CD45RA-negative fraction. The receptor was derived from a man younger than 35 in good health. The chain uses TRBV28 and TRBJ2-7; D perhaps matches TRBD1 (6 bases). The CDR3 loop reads CASSFSPQGRKQYF. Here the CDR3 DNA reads TGTGCCAGCAGTTTTAGTCCACAGGGACGAAAGCAGTACTTC.